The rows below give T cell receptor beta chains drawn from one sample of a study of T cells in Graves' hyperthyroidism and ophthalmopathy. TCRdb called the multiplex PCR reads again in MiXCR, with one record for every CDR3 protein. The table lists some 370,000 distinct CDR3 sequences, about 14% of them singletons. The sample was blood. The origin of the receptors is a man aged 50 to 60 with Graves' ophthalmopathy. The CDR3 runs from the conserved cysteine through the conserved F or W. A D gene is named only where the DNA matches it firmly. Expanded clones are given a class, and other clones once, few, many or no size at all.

cdr3_aa: CASSPDRGRGGYTF; cdr3_nt: TGTGCCAGCAGCCCCGACCGGGGGCGAGGTGGCTACACCTTC; d_call: .; clone_size: many; v_call: TRBV3-1; j_call: TRBJ1-2
cdr3_aa: CASSPFDSYNEQFF; cdr3_nt: TGTGCCAGCAGCCCTTTTGATTCCTACAATGAGCAGTTCTTC; d_call: .; clone_size: few; v_call: TRBV6-4; j_call: TRBJ2-1
cdr3_aa: CASSRAQKETQYF; cdr3_nt: TGTGCCAGCTCCCGGGCCCAGAAAGAGACCCAGTACTTC; d_call: .; clone_size: many; v_call: TRBV18; j_call: TRBJ2-5
cdr3_aa: CASSQAGPKSYGYTF; cdr3_nt: TGCGCCAGCAGCCAAGCGGGTCCGAAAAGCTATGGCTACACCTTC; d_call: .; clone_size: few; v_call: TRBV4-1; j_call: TRBJ1-2
cdr3_aa: CASSFQVNEQFF; cdr3_nt: TGTGCCAGTAGTTTTCAGGTCAATGAGCAGTTCTTC; d_call: .; clone_size: .; v_call: TRBV19; j_call: TRBJ2-1
cdr3_aa: CASSQDLGRKQFF; cdr3_nt: TGTGCCAGCAGCCAAGATTTGGGAAGAAAGCAGTTCTTC; d_call: .; clone_size: many; v_call: TRBV3-1; j_call: TRBJ2-1
cdr3_aa: CASSADRENQPQHF; cdr3_nt: TGTGCCAGCAGCGCGGACAGGGAGAATCAGCCCCAGCATTTT; d_call: TRBD1; clone_size: .; v_call: TRBV9; j_call: TRBJ1-5
cdr3_aa: CATSDLHTYEQYF; cdr3_nt: TGTGCCACCAGTGATTTGCATACCTACGAGCAGTACTTC; d_call: .; clone_size: many; v_call: TRBV24-1; j_call: TRBJ2-7
cdr3_aa: CASSIVRNNEQFF; cdr3_nt: TGTGCCAGTAGTATAGTCAGGAACAATGAGCAGTTCTTC; d_call: .; clone_size: .; v_call: TRBV19; j_call: TRBJ2-1
cdr3_aa: CASSLGASTDTQYF; cdr3_nt: TGTGCCAGCAGTTTGGGCGCTAGCACAGATACGCAGTATTTT; d_call: .; clone_size: many; v_call: TRBV12-3/TRBV12-4; j_call: TRBJ2-3
cdr3_aa: CASSESVLANEQFF; cdr3_nt: TGTGCCAGCAGTGAATCGGTCCTAGCGAATGAGCAGTTCTTC; d_call: .; clone_size: few; v_call: TRBV25-1; j_call: TRBJ2-1
cdr3_aa: CAWSLGGQLNIQYF; cdr3_nt: TGTGCCTGGAGTCTCGGGGGACAGCTAAACATTCAGTACTTC; d_call: .; clone_size: many; v_call: TRBV30; j_call: TRBJ2-4
cdr3_aa: CASSPLGQGSVNEKLFF; cdr3_nt: TGTGCCAGCTCACCCCTTGGACAGGGGTCCGTTAATGAAAAACTGTTTTTT; d_call: TRBD1; clone_size: few; v_call: TRBV18; j_call: TRBJ1-4
cdr3_aa: CSVGPYEQYF; cdr3_nt: TGCAGCGTTGGGCCCTACGAGCAGTACTTC; d_call: .; clone_size: few; v_call: TRBV29-1; j_call: TRBJ2-7
cdr3_aa: CASSLEGQASTDTQYF; cdr3_nt: TGCGCCAGCAGCCTGGAGGGACAGGCGAGCACAGATACGCAGTATTTT; d_call: TRBD1; clone_size: .; v_call: TRBV5-1; j_call: TRBJ2-3
cdr3_aa: CASSPLGVQENYGYTF; cdr3_nt: TGTGCCAGCAGTCCCTTGGGAGTCCAGGAGAACTATGGCTACACCTTC; d_call: .; clone_size: many; v_call: TRBV6-1; j_call: TRBJ1-2
cdr3_aa: CAWSVRGSPTEAFF; cdr3_nt: TGTGCCTGGAGTGTACGAGGCAGTCCGACTGAAGCTTTCTTT; d_call: .; clone_size: many; v_call: TRBV30; j_call: TRBJ1-1
cdr3_aa: CASSSPGVAGVYNEQFF; cdr3_nt: TGTGCCAGCAGCTCGCCGGGAGTAGCGGGAGTTTACAATGAGCAGTTCTTC; d_call: TRBD2; clone_size: .; v_call: TRBV7-2; j_call: TRBJ2-1
cdr3_aa: CASSYSGGSYQPQHF; cdr3_nt: TGTGCCAGCAGTTACTCTGGAGGGAGCTATCAGCCCCAGCATTTT; d_call: .; clone_size: many; v_call: TRBV6-2/TRBV6-3; j_call: TRBJ1-5
cdr3_aa: CSAVGTSMNEAFF; cdr3_nt: TGCAGTGCTGTTGGGACATCTATGAATGAAGCTTTCTTT; d_call: .; clone_size: many; v_call: TRBV20-1; j_call: TRBJ1-1
cdr3_aa: CASSSPLAGFYNEQFF; cdr3_nt: TGTGCCAGCAGTTCCCCCCTAGCGGGGTTCTACAATGAGCAGTTCTTC; d_call: TRBD2; clone_size: many; v_call: TRBV12-3/TRBV12-4; j_call: TRBJ2-1
cdr3_aa: CSASTTSGGTGELFF; cdr3_nt: TGCAGTGCTTCTACGACTAGCGGGGGCACCGGGGAGCTGTTTTTT; d_call: TRBD2; clone_size: few; v_call: TRBV20-1; j_call: TRBJ2-2
cdr3_aa: CATSRSRERSYEQYF; cdr3_nt: TGTGCCACCAGCAGGTCCCGGGAGAGGAGCTACGAGCAGTACTTC; d_call: .; clone_size: .; v_call: TRBV15; j_call: TRBJ2-7
cdr3_aa: CASSETSGNSYEQYF; cdr3_nt: TGTGCCAGCAGCGAGACTAGCGGGAACTCCTACGAGCAGTACTTC; d_call: TRBD2; clone_size: many; v_call: TRBV6-1; j_call: TRBJ2-7
cdr3_aa: CASSLEASGDEQYF; cdr3_nt: TGTGCCAGCAGCTTAGAGGCTAGTGGCGACGAGCAGTACTTC; d_call: .; clone_size: many; v_call: TRBV7-6; j_call: TRBJ2-7
cdr3_aa: CAIRDDSGNEQYF; cdr3_nt: TGTGCCATCAGAGACGATAGCGGGAACGAGCAGTACTTC; d_call: TRBD2; clone_size: few; v_call: TRBV10-3; j_call: TRBJ2-7
cdr3_aa: CASSIGSQNQPQHF; cdr3_nt: TGTGCCAGTAGTATTGGGAGTCAGAATCAGCCCCAGCATTTT; d_call: .; clone_size: few; v_call: TRBV19; j_call: TRBJ1-5
cdr3_aa: CASSSSGVVEQYF; cdr3_nt: TGTGCCAGCAGCTCTAGCGGGGTGGTAGAGCAGTACTTC; d_call: TRBD2; clone_size: few; v_call: TRBV13; j_call: TRBJ2-7
cdr3_aa: CASSSKDRDYPLHF; cdr3_nt: TGTGCCAGCAGTTCCAAGGACAGGGATTACCCCCTCCACTTT; d_call: TRBD1; clone_size: .; v_call: TRBV27; j_call: TRBJ1-6
cdr3_aa: CASSPQGMNIQYF; cdr3_nt: TGTGCCAGCAGTCCACAGGGGATGAACATTCAGTACTTC; d_call: TRBD1; clone_size: few; v_call: TRBV27; j_call: TRBJ2-4
cdr3_aa: CASRGQPNQPQHF; cdr3_nt: TGTGCCAGCAGGGGACAGCCCAATCAGCCCCAGCATTTT; d_call: TRBD1; clone_size: many; v_call: TRBV2; j_call: TRBJ1-5
cdr3_aa: CAWKGRTYEQYF; cdr3_nt: TGTGCCTGGAAAGGACGGACCTACGAGCAGTACTTC; d_call: .; clone_size: many; v_call: TRBV30; j_call: TRBJ2-7
cdr3_aa: CASSQVVNRASYEQYF; cdr3_nt: TGTGCCAGCAGCCAAGTCGTTAATCGGGCGTCCTACGAGCAGTACTTC; d_call: .; clone_size: .; v_call: TRBV4-2; j_call: TRBJ2-7
cdr3_aa: CASSVSRNEQFF; cdr3_nt: TGTGCCAGCAGTGTAAGCCGGAATGAGCAGTTCTTC; d_call: .; clone_size: many; v_call: TRBV28; j_call: TRBJ2-1
cdr3_aa: CASSQGLAVSYNEQFF; cdr3_nt: TGTGCCAGCAGCCAGGGACTAGCGGTCTCCTACAATGAGCAGTTCTTC; d_call: TRBD2; clone_size: few; v_call: TRBV7-9; j_call: TRBJ2-1
cdr3_aa: CASSTAGQRQYF; cdr3_nt: TGCGCCAGCAGCACCGCCGGACAGCGGCAGTACTTC; d_call: .; clone_size: many; v_call: TRBV5-1; j_call: TRBJ2-7
cdr3_aa: CASSLLGGLLDTQYF; cdr3_nt: TGTGCCAGCAGTTTACTGGGGGGGCTTTTGGATACGCAGTATTTT; d_call: .; clone_size: many; v_call: TRBV12-3/TRBV12-4; j_call: TRBJ2-3
cdr3_aa: CASSEVAGTVQNGYTF; cdr3_nt: TGTGCCAGCAGTGAAGTGGCGGGGACCGTTCAAAATGGCTACACCTTC; d_call: .; clone_size: many; v_call: TRBV2; j_call: TRBJ1-2
cdr3_aa: CAIRVTDPNYGYTF; cdr3_nt: TGTGCCATCAGGGTGACAGACCCTAACTATGGCTACACCTTC; d_call: .; clone_size: few; v_call: TRBV10-3; j_call: TRBJ1-2
cdr3_aa: CASYLGLAANTGELFF; cdr3_nt: TGTGCCAGCTATTTGGGACTAGCGGCTAACACCGGGGAGCTGTTTTTT; d_call: TRBD2; clone_size: .; v_call: TRBV6-1; j_call: TRBJ2-2
cdr3_aa: CASSLTGGWGSGRSYEQYF; cdr3_nt: TGTGCCAGCAGCTTAACAGGGGGCTGGGGTAGCGGGAGATCCTACGAGCAGTACTTC; d_call: .; clone_size: .; v_call: TRBV6-1; j_call: TRBJ2-7
cdr3_aa: CASSQELLAGWYVEQFF; cdr3_nt: TGCGCCAGCAGCCAAGAGCTGCTAGCGGGATGGTACGTTGAGCAGTTCTTC; d_call: TRBD2; clone_size: many; v_call: TRBV4-1; j_call: TRBJ2-1
cdr3_aa: CASSLWIGGAVDTQYF; cdr3_nt: TGTGCCAGCAGTTTATGGATCGGCGGTGCGGTTGATACGCAGTATTTT; d_call: .; clone_size: few; v_call: TRBV12-3/TRBV12-4; j_call: TRBJ2-3
cdr3_aa: CASSLVGRDSGELFF; cdr3_nt: TGTGCCAGCAGCTTAGTAGGGCGGGATTCCGGGGAGCTGTTTTTT; d_call: .; clone_size: .; v_call: TRBV7-9; j_call: TRBJ2-2
cdr3_aa: CSAREGGFNTEAFF; cdr3_nt: TGCAGTGCTAGAGAGGGGGGTTTTAACACTGAAGCTTTCTTT; d_call: .; clone_size: many; v_call: TRBV20-1; j_call: TRBJ1-1
cdr3_aa: CASSPAGTGIRSPLHF; cdr3_nt: TGTGCCAGCAGTCCCGCCGGGACAGGGATTAGGTCACCCCTCCACTTT; d_call: TRBD1; clone_size: few; v_call: TRBV28; j_call: TRBJ1-6
cdr3_aa: CATLGPGTDTQYF; cdr3_nt: TGTGCCACCCTCGGCCCCGGGACAGATACGCAGTATTTT; d_call: .; clone_size: many; v_call: TRBV15; j_call: TRBJ2-3
cdr3_aa: CASSKTRDSYEQYF; cdr3_nt: TGTGCCAGCAGCAAGACACGGGACTCCTACGAGCAGTACTTC; d_call: .; clone_size: many; v_call: TRBV7-3; j_call: TRBJ2-7
cdr3_aa: CASRGQPRGTDTQYF; cdr3_nt: TGTGCCAGCAGGGGACAGCCCCGGGGGACAGATACGCAGTATTTT; d_call: .; clone_size: many; v_call: TRBV2; j_call: TRBJ2-3
cdr3_aa: CASSFSVNEQFF; cdr3_nt: TGTGCCAGCAGCTTTAGCGTGAATGAGCAGTTCTTC; d_call: .; clone_size: many; v_call: TRBV11-2; j_call: TRBJ2-1
cdr3_aa: CASMRTVSSYEQYF; cdr3_nt: TGTGCCAGTATGAGGACAGTTAGCTCCTACGAGCAGTACTTC; d_call: .; clone_size: many; v_call: TRBV19; j_call: TRBJ2-7
cdr3_aa: CASTQRAGDFYEQYF; cdr3_nt: TGTGCCAGTACACAGAGGGCGGGAGATTTTTACGAGCAGTACTTC; d_call: TRBD2; clone_size: .; v_call: TRBV19; j_call: TRBJ2-7
cdr3_aa: CASSQDTGGPTDTQYF; cdr3_nt: TGCGCCAGCAGCCAAGATACGGGAGGGCCGACAGATACGCAGTATTTT; d_call: TRBD2; clone_size: many; v_call: TRBV4-1; j_call: TRBJ2-3
cdr3_aa: CASRPQLSSQPQHF; cdr3_nt: TGTGCCAGCAGGCCACAGTTGTCTAGTCAGCCCCAGCATTTT; d_call: .; clone_size: many; v_call: TRBV28; j_call: TRBJ1-5
cdr3_aa: CASSEYPLLLAFPHNEQFF; cdr3_nt: TGTGCCAGCAGTGAATACCCCCTCTTACTAGCATTCCCACACAATGAGCAGTTCTTC; d_call: .; clone_size: many; v_call: TRBV25-1; j_call: TRBJ2-1
cdr3_aa: CASSAVAGEVEQYF; cdr3_nt: TGTGCCAGCAGTGCCGTAGCGGGAGAGGTGGAGCAGTACTTC; d_call: TRBD2; clone_size: .; v_call: TRBV28; j_call: TRBJ2-7
cdr3_aa: CASSVGPSSEQFF; cdr3_nt: TGTGCCAGCAGCGTAGGCCCCTCAAGTGAGCAGTTCTTC; d_call: .; clone_size: few; v_call: TRBV9; j_call: TRBJ2-1
cdr3_aa: CASRRQDTDTQYF; cdr3_nt: TGTGCCAGCAGACGACAGGACACAGATACGCAGTATTTT; d_call: .; clone_size: many; v_call: TRBV7-3; j_call: TRBJ2-3
cdr3_aa: CASSLERVADTQYF; cdr3_nt: TGTGCCAGCAGCTTGGAGCGGGTAGCAGATACGCAGTATTTT; d_call: .; clone_size: many; v_call: TRBV5-6; j_call: TRBJ2-3
cdr3_aa: CASSRPGLYTDTQYF; cdr3_nt: TGTGCCAGCTCGCGACCGGGACTTTACACAGATACGCAGTATTTT; d_call: .; clone_size: many; v_call: TRBV18; j_call: TRBJ2-3